Sequencing of this TCR beta chain was carried out in a study of early T cells in non-severe SARS-CoV-2 infection. Across the study: Unsorted whole blood bulk RNA was sequenced, with unpaired chains.

Individual cDNA molecules received unique molecular identifiers. Using its own MiXCR run on the 5' RACE reads, TCRdb lists one record per CDR3 protein. The sample has tens of thousands of distinct CDR3 sequences, 10% seen once; the top ten hold around 8%. Notes on the study in general: Lookups in VDJdb leaned toward anti-spike CD8 responses and missed private and CD4 specificities.

V lost 0 bases and J lost 3, with 11 bases in between. There are 15 residues in the CDR3. The germline V gene encodes CDR1 DFQATT and CDR2 SNEGSKA (reference sequence). There are a few counts of this clonotype. Antigen specificity is unknown. The source of this sequence is an adult who was a healthcare worker with PCR-confirmed SARS-CoV-2 infection or an uninfected control (not recorded which). The source was whole blood, collected at baseline. The chain carries TRBV20-1 and TRBJ1-4; D call uncertain. The CDR3 sequence is CSARDLGRSNEKLFF. The CDR3 coding sequence is TGCAGTGCTAGAGATCTGGGCAGATCTAATGAAAAACTGTTTTTT.